Below, 8 T cell receptor beta chains from the same sample are listed, as sequenced in a study of naive and memory T cell subsets. Both TRBC1 and TRBC2 were covered by a beta constant-region primer of two equimolar oligonucleotides. Nested alpha and beta constant-region primers with the SP2 primer drove four PCR rounds on ligated cDNA. TCRdb reanalysed the UMI-ligation and nested PCR reads using MiXCR and keeps one entry per CDR3 protein. The sample lists around 110,000 distinct CDR3 sequences, over 30% occurring once. Sequencing was performed on central memory CD4+ T cells from blood. These receptors originate from a human donor in good health.

The sample holds one count of this clonotype. This chain joins TRBV7-9 and TRBJ1-5; 8 bases are shared with TRBD1. The CDR3 totals 15 residues. V dropped 10 bases and J dropped 7; count of bases not matched to a gene: 15. CDR1 and CDR2 (germline): SEHNR, FQNEAQ (reference sequence). The CDR3 loop reads CATQATGTGGQPQHF. CDR3 nucleotides: TGTGCCACCCAAGCAACAGGGACAGGCGGGCAGCCCCAGCATTTT.

The gene calls are TRBV15 and TRBJ2-7; 9 nucleotides match TRBD2. J gave up 6 bases and V 0 bases, and 12 bases lay outside the gene matches. Germline lookup yields CDR1 LNHNV and CDR2 YYDKDF (reference sequence). The CDR3 totals 17 residues. The CDR3 nucleotides read TGTGCCACCAGCAGAGACCGGAGCGGCGGGAGGGCCGCCGAGCAGTACTTC. As protein: CATSRDRSGGRAAEQYF.

The V gene is TRBV7-8, the J gene TRBJ1-6, with a tentative D call TRBD1 (6 bases). Trimming removed 4 bases at V and 8 bases at J, with 18 bases between. This CDR3 comprises 16 residues. Per germline, CDR1 SGHVS and CDR2 FQNEAQ. Here the CDR3 DNA reads TGTGCCAGCAGCTCATCTGACAGGAATTACCATTCACCCCTCCACTTT. This encodes CASSSSDRNYHSPLHF.

The V gene is TRBV21-1, the J gene TRBJ1-5; the table's D gene call, TRBD1, was not cross checked with the DNA. TRBV21-1 is a documented pseudogene. CDR3 length equals 14 residues. CDR3 in DNA: TGTGCCAGCAGCAAAGCCGGCAGGGGTCAGCCCCAGCATTTT. Its protein is CASSKAGRGQPQHF.

Only a few counts were recorded for this clonotype. This chain links TRBV14 with TRBJ2-3; D is possibly TRBD2 (6 bases). The CDR3 is 15 amino acids. Germline V CDR1 and CDR2: SGHDN, FVKESK. V was cut by 4 bases and J by 1 base, with 12 bases left in between. The CDR3 coding sequence is TGTGCCAGCAGCCCAGGACTAACCCGCACAGATACGCAGTATTTT. This translates into CASSPGLTRTDTQYF.

This clonotype turned up a few times. This chain connects TRBV30 to TRBJ1-5; 11 nucleotides line up with TRBD1. CDR1 and CDR2 (germline): GTSNPN, SVGIG (reference sequence). The V segment lost 2 bases and the J segment 4 bases; nucleotides outside the gene matches: 16. The CDR3 spans 19 residues. The CDR3 nucleotides read TGTGCCTGGAGTCCCGCGTTGGACAGGGGGCTCCAAGTTAATCAGCCCCAGCATTTT. This translates into CAWSPALDRGLQVNQPQHF.

This chain connects TRBV9 to TRBJ2-2; 9 bases fit TRBD2. Germline-derived CDR1 and CDR2 are SGDLS and YYNGEE. The junction had 4 bases not matched to a gene; V was cut back by 6 bases and J by 1 base. CDR3 length equals 15 residues. Here the CDR3 reads CASTLTSGNTGELFF. The CDR3 DNA reads TGTGCCAGCACGTTGACTAGCGGGAACACCGGGGAGCTGTTTTTT.

The rearrangement links TRBV20-1 to TRBJ1-1; D is ambiguous. Germline V gene data show CDR1 as DFQATT and CDR2 as SNEGSKA (reference sequence). V was trimmed by 3 bases and J by 0 bases, leaving 8 bases between them. The CDR3 is made up of 13 amino acids. The CDR3 nucleotides are TGCAGTGCTAGTCACAGCTTGAACACTGAAGCTTTCTTT. It codes for CSASHSLNTEAFF.